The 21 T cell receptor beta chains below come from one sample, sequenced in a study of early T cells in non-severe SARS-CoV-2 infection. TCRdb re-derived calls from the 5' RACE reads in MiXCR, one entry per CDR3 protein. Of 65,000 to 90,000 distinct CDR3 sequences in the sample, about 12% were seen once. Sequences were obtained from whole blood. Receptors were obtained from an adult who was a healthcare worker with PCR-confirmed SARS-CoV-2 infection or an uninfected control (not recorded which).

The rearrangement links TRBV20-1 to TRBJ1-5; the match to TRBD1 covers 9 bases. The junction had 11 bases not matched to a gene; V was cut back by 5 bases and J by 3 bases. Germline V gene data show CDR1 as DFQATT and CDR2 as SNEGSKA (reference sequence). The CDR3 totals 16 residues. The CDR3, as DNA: TGCAGTGCTCGAAACCCCAGGACAGGGGACAATCAGCCCCAGCATTTT. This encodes CSARNPRTGDNQPQHF.

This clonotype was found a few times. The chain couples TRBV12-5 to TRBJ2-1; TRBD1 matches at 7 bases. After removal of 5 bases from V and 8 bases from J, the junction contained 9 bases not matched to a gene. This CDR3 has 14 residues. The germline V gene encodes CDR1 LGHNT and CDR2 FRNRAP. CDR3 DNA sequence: TGTGCTAGTGGTCCACAGGGGTCGGGCGATGAGCAGTTCTTC. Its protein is CASGPQGSGDEQFF.

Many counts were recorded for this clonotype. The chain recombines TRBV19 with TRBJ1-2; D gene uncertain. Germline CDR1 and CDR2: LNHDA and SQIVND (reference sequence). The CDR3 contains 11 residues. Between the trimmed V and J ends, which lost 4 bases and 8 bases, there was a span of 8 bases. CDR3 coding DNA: TGTGCCAGTAGTACGGGTGAGGGCTACACCTTC. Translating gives CASSTGEGYTF.

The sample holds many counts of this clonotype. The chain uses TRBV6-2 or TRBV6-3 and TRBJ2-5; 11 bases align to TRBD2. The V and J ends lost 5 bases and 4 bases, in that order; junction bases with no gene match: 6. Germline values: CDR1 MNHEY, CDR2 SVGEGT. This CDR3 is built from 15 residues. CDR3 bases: TGTGCCAGCAGTAGCCGACTAGCGGGAAGAGAGACCCAGTACTTC. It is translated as CASSSRLAGRETQYF.

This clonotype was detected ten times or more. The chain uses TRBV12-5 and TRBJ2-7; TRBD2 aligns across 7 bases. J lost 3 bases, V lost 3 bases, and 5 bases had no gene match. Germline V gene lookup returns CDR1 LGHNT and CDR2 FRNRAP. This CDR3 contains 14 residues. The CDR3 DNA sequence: TGTGCTAGTGGTTTAGGTCTAGCGGTCTACGAGCAGTACTTC. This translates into CASGLGLAVYEQYF.

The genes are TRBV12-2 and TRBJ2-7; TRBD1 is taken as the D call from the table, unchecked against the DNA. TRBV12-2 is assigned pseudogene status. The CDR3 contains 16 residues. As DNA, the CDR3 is TGTGCAAGTCTCCCTTTGGGGGGCAGAATCAATTACGAGCAGTACTTC. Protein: CASLPLGGRINYEQYF.

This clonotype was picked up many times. CDR3 sequence: CASSHSSFDEQYF. Written as DNA, the CDR3 is TGTGCCAGCAGCCATTCCTCTTTCGACGAGCAGTACTTC. V usage is TRBV3-1 and J usage is TRBJ2-7, with D unresolved. Trimming shortened V by 3 bases and J by 5 bases, and 11 bases separated the two germline ends. The CDR3 has 13 residues. Looked up from germline, CDR1 is LGHDT and CDR2 is YNNKEL (reference sequence).

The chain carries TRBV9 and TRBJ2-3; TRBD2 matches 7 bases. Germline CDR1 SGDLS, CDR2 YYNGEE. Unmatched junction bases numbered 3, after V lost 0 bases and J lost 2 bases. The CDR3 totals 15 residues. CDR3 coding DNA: TGTGCCAGCAGCGTAGAAGCGGGGAACACAGATACGCAGTATTTT. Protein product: CASSVEAGNTDTQYF.

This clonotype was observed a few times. This CDR3 is CASSLKLTQPQHF. The CDR3 nucleotides are TGTGCCAGCAGTTTAAAGCTGACTCAGCCCCAGCATTTT. The genes are TRBV12-3 or TRBV12-4 and TRBJ1-5; unclear D gene. The V end lost 2 bases, the J end lost 6 bases, and 8 bases lay between the germline ends. The CDR3 is 13 amino acids.

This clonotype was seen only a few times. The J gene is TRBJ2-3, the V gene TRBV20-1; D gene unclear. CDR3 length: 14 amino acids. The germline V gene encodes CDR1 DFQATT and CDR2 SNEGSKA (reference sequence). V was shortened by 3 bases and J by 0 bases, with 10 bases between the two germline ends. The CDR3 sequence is CSARGYGSTDTQYF. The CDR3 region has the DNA TGCAGTGCTAGGGGGTACGGGAGCACAGATACGCAGTATTTT.

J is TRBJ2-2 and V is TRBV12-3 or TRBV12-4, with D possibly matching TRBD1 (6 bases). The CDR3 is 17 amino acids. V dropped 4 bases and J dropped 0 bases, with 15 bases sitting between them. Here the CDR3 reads CASSWRGGRTNTGELFF. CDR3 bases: TGTGCCAGCAGTTGGCGTGGGGGCCGGACGAACACCGGGGAGCTGTTTTTT.

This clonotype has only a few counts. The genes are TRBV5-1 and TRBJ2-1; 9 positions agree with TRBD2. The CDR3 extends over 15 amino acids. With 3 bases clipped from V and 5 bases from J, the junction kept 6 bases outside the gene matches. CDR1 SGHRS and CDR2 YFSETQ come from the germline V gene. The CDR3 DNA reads TGCGCCAGCAGCTGGGGCCTAGCGGGAAACAATGAGCAGTTCTTC. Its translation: CASSWGLAGNNEQFF.

The CDR3 spells CASSWDPGANVLTF. CDR3 sequence (DNA): TGTGCCAGCAGTTGGGATCCTGGGGCCAACGTCCTGACTTTC. The chain has TRBV6-1 and TRBJ2-6; D uncertain. Trimming left V 5 bases short and J 2 bases short, with 7 bases between. Per germline, CDR1 MNHNS and CDR2 SASEGT. The CDR3 contains 14 residues.

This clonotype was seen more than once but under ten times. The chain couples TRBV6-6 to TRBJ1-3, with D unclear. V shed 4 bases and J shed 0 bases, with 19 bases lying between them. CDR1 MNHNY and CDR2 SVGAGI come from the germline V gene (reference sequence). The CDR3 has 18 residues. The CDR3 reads CASSLNRAADFSGNTIYF. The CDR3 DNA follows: TGTGCCAGCAGTTTGAACCGGGCTGCAGACTTCTCTGGAAACACCATATATTTT.

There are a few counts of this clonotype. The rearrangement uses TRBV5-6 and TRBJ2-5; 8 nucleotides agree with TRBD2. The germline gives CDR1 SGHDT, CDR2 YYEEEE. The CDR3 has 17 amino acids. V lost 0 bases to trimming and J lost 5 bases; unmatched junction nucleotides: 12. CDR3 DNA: TGTGCCAGCAGCTTGGGATATTCGGCGGGAGGCCGGGAGACCCAGTACTTC. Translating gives CASSLGYSAGGRETQYF.

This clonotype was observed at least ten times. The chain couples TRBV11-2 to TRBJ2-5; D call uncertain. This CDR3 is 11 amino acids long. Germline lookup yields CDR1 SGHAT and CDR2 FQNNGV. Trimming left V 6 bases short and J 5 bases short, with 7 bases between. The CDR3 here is CASRKTETQYF. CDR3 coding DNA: TGTGCCAGCAGGAAGACGGAGACCCAGTACTTC.

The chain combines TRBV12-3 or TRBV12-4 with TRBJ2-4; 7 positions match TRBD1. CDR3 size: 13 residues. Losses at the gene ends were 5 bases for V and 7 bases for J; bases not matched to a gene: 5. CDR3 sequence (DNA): TGTGCCAGCAGTGGAACAGGGGCGAACATTCAGTACTTC. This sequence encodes CASSGTGANIQYF.

The CDR3 here is CASSIDTSGTYNEQFF. CDR3 nucleotides: TGTGCCAGTAGTATAGACACTAGCGGGACCTACAATGAGCAGTTCTTC. The V and J genes are TRBV19 and TRBJ2-1, with 10 positions matching TRBD2. V gave up 0 bases and J gave up 2 bases; unmatched junction bases: 1. CDR3 size: 16 residues. Germline V gives CDR1 LNHDA, CDR2 SQIVND (reference sequence).

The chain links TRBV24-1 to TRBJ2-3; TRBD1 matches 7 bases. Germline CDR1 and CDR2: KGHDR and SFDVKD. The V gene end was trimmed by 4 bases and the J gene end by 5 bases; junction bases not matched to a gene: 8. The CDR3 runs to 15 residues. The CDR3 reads CATSDPQGRGDTQYF. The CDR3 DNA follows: TGTGCCACCAGTGACCCACAGGGGCGCGGAGATACGCAGTATTTT.

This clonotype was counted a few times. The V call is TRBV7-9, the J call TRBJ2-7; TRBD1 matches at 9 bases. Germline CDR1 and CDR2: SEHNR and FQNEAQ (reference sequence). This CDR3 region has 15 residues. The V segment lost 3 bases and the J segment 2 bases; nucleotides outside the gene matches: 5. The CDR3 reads CASSFGQGIAYEQYF. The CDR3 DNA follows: TGTGCCAGCAGCTTCGGACAGGGGATAGCCTACGAGCAGTACTTC.

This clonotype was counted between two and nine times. CDR3 sequence (DNA): TGTGCCAGCAGCAATGGCGGCGAGCAGTACTTC. This encodes CASSNGGEQYF. The rearrangement uses TRBV6-2 or TRBV6-3 and TRBJ2-7; D gene ambiguous. CDR1 and CDR2 (germline): MNHEY, SVGEGT. The CDR3 length is 11 residues. Trimming took off 6 bases at V and 6 bases at J, with 9 bases between the two ends.